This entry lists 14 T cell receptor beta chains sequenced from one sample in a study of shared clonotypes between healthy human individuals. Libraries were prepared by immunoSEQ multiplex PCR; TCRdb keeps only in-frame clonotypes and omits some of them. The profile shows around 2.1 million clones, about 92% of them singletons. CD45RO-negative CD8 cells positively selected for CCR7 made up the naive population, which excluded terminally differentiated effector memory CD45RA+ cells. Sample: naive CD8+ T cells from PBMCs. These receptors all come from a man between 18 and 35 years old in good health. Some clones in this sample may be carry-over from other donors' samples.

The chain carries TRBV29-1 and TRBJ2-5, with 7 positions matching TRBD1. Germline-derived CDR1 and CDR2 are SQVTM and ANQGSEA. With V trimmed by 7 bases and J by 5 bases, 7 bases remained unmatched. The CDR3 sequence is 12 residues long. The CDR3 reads CSGQTGVETQYF. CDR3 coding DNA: TGCAGCGGGCAAACAGGGGTCGAGACCCAGTACTTC.

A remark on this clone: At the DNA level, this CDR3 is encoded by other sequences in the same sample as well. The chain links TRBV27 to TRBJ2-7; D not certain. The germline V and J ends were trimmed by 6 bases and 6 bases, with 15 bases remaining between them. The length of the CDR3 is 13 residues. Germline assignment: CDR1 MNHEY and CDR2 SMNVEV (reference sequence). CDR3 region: CASSPRGVGEQYF. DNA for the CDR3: TGTGCCAGCAGCCCCAGAGGTGTAGGCGAGCAGTACTTC.

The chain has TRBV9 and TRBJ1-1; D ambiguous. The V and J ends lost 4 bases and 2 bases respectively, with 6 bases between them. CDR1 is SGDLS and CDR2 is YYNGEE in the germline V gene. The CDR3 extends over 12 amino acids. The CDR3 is CASSHENTEAFF. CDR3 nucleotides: TGTGCCAGCAGCCACGAAAACACTGAAGCTTTCTTT.

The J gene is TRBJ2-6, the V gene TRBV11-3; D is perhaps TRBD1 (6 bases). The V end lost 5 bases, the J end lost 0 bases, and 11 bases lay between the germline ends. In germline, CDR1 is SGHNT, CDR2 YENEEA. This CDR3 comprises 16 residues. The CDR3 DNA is TGTGCCAGCAGCCCAGGACAGAACTCTGGGGCCAACGTCCTGACTTTC. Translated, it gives CASSPGQNSGANVLTF.

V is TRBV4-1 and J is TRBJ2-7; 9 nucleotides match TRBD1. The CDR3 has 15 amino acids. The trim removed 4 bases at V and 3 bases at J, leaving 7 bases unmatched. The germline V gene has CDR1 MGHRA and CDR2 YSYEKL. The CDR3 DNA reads TGCGCCAGCAGCCCCAACGGGGGACAGGGCTACGAGCAGTACTTC. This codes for CASSPNGGQGYEQYF.

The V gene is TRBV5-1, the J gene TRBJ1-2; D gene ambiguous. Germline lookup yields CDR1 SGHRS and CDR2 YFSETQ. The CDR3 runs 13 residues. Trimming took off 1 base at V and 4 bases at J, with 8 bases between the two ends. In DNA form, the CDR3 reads TGCGCCAGCAGCTTGACAGAGACCTATGGCTACACCTTC. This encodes CASSLTETYGYTF.

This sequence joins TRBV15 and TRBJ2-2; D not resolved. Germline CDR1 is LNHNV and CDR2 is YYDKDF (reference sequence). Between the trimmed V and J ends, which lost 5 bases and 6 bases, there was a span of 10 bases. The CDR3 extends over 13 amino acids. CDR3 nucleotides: TGTGCCACCAGCGCCCGGAGCGCCGGGGAGCTGTTTTTT. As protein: CATSARSAGELFF.

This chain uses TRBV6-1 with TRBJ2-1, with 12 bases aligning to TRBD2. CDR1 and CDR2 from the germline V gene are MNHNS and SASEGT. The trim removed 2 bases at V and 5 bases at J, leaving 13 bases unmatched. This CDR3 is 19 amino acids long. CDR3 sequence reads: CASSELDSGLAGLHNEQFF. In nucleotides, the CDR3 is TGTGCCAGCAGTGAACTGGACAGCGGACTAGCGGGACTCCACAATGAGCAGTTCTTC.

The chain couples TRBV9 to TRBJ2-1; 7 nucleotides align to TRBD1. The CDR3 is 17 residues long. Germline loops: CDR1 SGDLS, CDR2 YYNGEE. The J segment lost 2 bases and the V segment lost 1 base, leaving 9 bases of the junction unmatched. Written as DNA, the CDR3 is TGTGCCAGCAGCGTAACCTCGACAGGGCTCACCTACAATGAGCAGTTCTTC. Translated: CASSVTSTGLTYNEQFF.

The CDR3 region is CASSAGPNNEQFF. The DNA for the CDR3 is TGTGCCAGCAGTGCGGGACCTAACAATGAGCAGTTCTTC. V usage is TRBV7-9 and J usage is TRBJ2-1; TRBD2 is a possible D gene (6 bases). The CDR3 extends over 13 amino acids. CDR1 is SEHNR and CDR2 is FQNEAQ in the germline V gene (reference sequence). V dropped 6 bases and J dropped 5 bases, with 11 bases sitting between them.

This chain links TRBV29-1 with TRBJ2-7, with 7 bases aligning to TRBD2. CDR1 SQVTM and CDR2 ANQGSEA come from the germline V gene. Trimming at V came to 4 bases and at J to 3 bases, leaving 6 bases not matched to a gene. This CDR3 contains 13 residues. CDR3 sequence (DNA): TGCAGCGTTGCTGGCGGGAGCAACTACGAGCAGTACTTC. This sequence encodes CSVAGGSNYEQYF.

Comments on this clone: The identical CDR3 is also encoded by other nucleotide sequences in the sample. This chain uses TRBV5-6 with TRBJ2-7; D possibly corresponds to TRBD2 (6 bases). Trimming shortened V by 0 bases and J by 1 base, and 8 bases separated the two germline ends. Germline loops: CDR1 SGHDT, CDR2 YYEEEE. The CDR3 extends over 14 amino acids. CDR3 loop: CASSLAGGSYEQYF. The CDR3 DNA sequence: TGTGCCAGCAGCTTGGCCGGGGGTTCCTACGAGCAGTACTTC.

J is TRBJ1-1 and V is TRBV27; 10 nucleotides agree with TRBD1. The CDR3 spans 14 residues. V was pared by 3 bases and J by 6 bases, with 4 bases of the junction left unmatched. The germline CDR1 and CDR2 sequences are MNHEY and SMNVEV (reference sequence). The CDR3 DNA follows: TGTGCCAGCAGTTTTTTCGGGACAGGGGCTGAAGCTTTCTTT. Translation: CASSFFGTGAEAFF.

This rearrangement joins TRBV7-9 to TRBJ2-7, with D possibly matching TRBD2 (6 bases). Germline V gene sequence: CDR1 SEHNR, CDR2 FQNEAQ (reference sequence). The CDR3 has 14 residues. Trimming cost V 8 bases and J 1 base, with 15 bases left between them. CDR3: CASGRIGLSYEQYF. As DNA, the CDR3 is TGTGCCAGCGGGAGGATCGGGTTGTCCTACGAGCAGTACTTC.